A single sample gave rise to the 4 T cell receptor beta chains below, sequenced in a study of cytomegalovirus exposure and HLA in healthy donors. The repertoire was sequenced with immunoSEQ multiplex PCR; TCRdb's copy has only in-frame clones and lacks some. The table includes roughly 150,000 clones, about 89% detected once. The sequenced material came from PBMCs. Source of these receptors: a woman in her late teens or twenties in good health and CMV-seropositive.

This chain connects TRBV5-1 to TRBJ2-5, with no clear D. Trimming pared 0 bases from V and 5 bases from J, leaving 11 bases between. This CDR3 is built from 14 residues. Germline assignment: CDR1 SGHRS and CDR2 YFSETQ. The chain's CDR3 is CASSLGSDRETQYF. In DNA, the CDR3 is TGCGCCAGCAGCTTGGGGTCCGATCGGGAGACCCAGTACTTC.

The genes are TRBV29-1 and TRBJ2-5; TRBD2 agrees at 7 bases. V shed 6 bases and J 4 bases; nucleotides not matched to a gene: 11. The CDR3 extends over 14 amino acids. Germline-derived CDR1 and CDR2 are SQVTM and ANQGSEA. The CDR3 coding sequence is TGCAGCGTCACAAAGGGAGGGGTGAGAGAGACCCAGTACTTC. Its protein product is CSVTKGGVRETQYF.

This clone was found once. The chain recombines TRBV5-1 with TRBJ2-7; the D is unclear. Germline CDR1 is SGHRS and CDR2 is YFSETQ. The CDR3 loop spans 11 amino acids. V lost 5 bases and J lost 0, with 3 bases in between. CDR3 nucleotide sequence: TGCGCCAGCAGGAGCTCCTACGAGCAGTACTTC. Translated: CASRSSYEQYF.

V usage is TRBV30 and J usage is TRBJ1-2; D gene uncertain. Germline CDR1 is GTSNPN and CDR2 is SVGIG (reference sequence). The length of the CDR3 is 14 residues. V was pared by 0 bases and J by 6 bases, with 14 bases between. The CDR3: CAWSVNMGGNGYTF. CDR3 bases: TGTGCCTGGAGTGTAAATATGGGAGGCAATGGCTACACCTTC.